What follows are 3 T cell receptor beta chains derived from one specimen sequenced in a study of T cells in narcolepsy. Their cognate antigens are unknown. TCRdb's table, derived via immunoSEQ multiplex PCR, lists solely in-frame clones and lacks some. The table records hundreds of clones, over 15% of them present only once. Sequenced input: cultured CD4+ T cells from cerebrospinal fluid. The receptors come from a human donor with narcolepsy.

By proportion, this clone is large. V is TRBV4-1 and J is TRBJ2-5; TRBD1 might be the D (6 bases). The CDR3 consists of 14 residues. The germline CDR1 and CDR2 sequences are MGHRA and YSYEKL. V dropped 0 bases and J dropped 4 bases, with 9 bases sitting between them. The CDR3 region is CASSQEGQRETQYF. The CDR3 coding sequence is TGCGCCAGCAGCCAAGAAGGACAGCGAGAGACCCAGTACTTC.

DNA of the CDR3: TGCGCCAGCAGCTTGGTCCAGGGCAATGAGCAGTTCTTC. Translated: CASSLVQGNEQFF. The chain joins TRBV5-1 to TRBJ2-1; possible D gene TRBD1, 5 bases. Trimming shortened V by 0 bases and J by 6 bases, and 7 bases separated the two germline ends. CDR1 and CDR2 from the germline V gene are SGHRS and YFSETQ. The CDR3 sequence is 13 residues long.

This clone is classed as large. V usage is TRBV2 and J usage is TRBJ2-2, with 14 bases that match TRBD2. The J segment lost 5 bases and the V segment lost 5 bases, leaving 7 bases of the junction unmatched. CDR1 is SNHLY and CDR2 is FYNNEI in the germline V gene. The CDR3 sequence is 17 residues long. Written as DNA, the CDR3 is TGTGCCAGCAGTAACGTCCGACTAGCGGGAGGGACCGGGGAGCTGTTTTTT. Its protein product is CASSNVRLAGGTGELFF.